Presented here are 10 T cell receptor beta chains from one specimen sequenced in a study of shared clonotypes between healthy human individuals (dated by TCRdb to 2018 to 2021). Library preparation used the immunoSEQ multiplex PCR assay. TCRdb re-hosts the immuneACCESS table, in-frame sequences only. Its copies lack some clones; in the studies checked, an unresolved V gene accounts for under half of them, and the cause for the rest is not known. Within this sample are about 680,000 clones, with around 72% of them counted one time only. The ten top clones hold approximately 1.8% of the sample. The material sequenced was memory CD4+ T cells sorted from blood. In the paper's terms, the cell subset or site label means: CD45RA-negative fraction. These receptors were obtained from a woman aged 25-40 years in good health.

This chain joins TRBV7-9 and TRBJ2-3, with D uncertain. Per germline, CDR1 SEHNR and CDR2 FQNEAQ (reference sequence). V was clipped by 4 bases and J by 1 base, with 9 bases between them. The CDR3 has 14 amino acids. CDR3 sequence: CASSSGWRTDTQYF. The DNA of the CDR3 is TGTGCCAGCAGCTCCGGGTGGCGCACAGATACGCAGTATTTT. Supplemented by reference TRBV7-9 and TRBJ2-3, the full variable domain reads DTGVSQNPRHKITKRGQNVTFRCDPISEHNRLYWYRQTLGQGPEFLTYFQNEAQLEKSRLLSDRFSAERPKGSFSTLEIQRTEQGDSAMYLCASSSGWRTDTQYFGPGTRLTVL.

This rearrangement joins TRBV7-8 to TRBJ2-4; D remains unclear. CDR3 length: 14 amino acids. Germline V gene sequence: CDR1 SGHVS, CDR2 FQNEAQ. V lost 0 bases, J lost 7 bases, and 10 bases lay in between. CDR3 DNA sequence: TGTGCCAGCAGCTTAGCGGGCGAGGCGAACATTCAGTACTTC. Translated, it gives CASSLAGEANIQYF.

V and J are TRBV5-6 and TRBJ1-2; 8 bases fit TRBD1. The V gene end was trimmed by 3 bases and the J gene end by 7 bases; junction bases not matched to a gene: 5. The germline CDR1 and CDR2 sequences are SGHDT and YYEEEE. This CDR3 comprises 13 residues. CDR3 protein: CASSWTGLPGYTF. Here the CDR3 DNA reads TGTGCCAGCAGCTGGACAGGGCTCCCTGGCTACACCTTC.

The chain is built from TRBV28 and TRBJ1-4, with D perhaps TRBD1 (5 bases). Germline CDR1 is MDHEN and CDR2 is SYDVKM. The length of the CDR3 is 14 residues. Trimming stripped 5 bases from V and 5 bases from J, with 12 bases between. The CDR3 DNA sequence: TGTGCCAGCAGTCTGGGGGTCTCGAATGAAAAACTGTTTTTT. Translated, it gives CASSLGVSNEKLFF.

This clone was observed a handful of times. The chain carries TRBV30 and TRBJ2-7, with TRBD2 matching over 12 bases. This CDR3 spans 14 amino acids. V was clipped by 1 base and J by 6 bases; unmatched bases: 4. CDR1 is GTSNPN, CDR2 SVGIG, per germline (reference sequence). CDR3 sequence: CAWSGLAGVFEQYF. Written as DNA, the CDR3 is TGTGCCTGGAGTGGACTAGCGGGAGTCTTCGAGCAGTACTTC. Full variable domain (remainder filled in from reference TRBV30 and TRBJ2-7): SQTIHQWPATLVQPVGSPLSLECTVEGTSNPNLYWYRQAAGRGLQLLFYSVGIGQISSEVPQNLSASRPQDRQFILSSKKLLLSDSGFYLCAWSGLAGVFEQYFGPGTRLTVT.

The V call is TRBV4-2, the J call TRBJ1-2; D is unresolved. The CDR3 is 13 amino acids. V gave up 0 bases and J gave up 5 bases, with 7 bases separating them. CDR1 and CDR2 from the germline V gene are LGHNA and YNFKEQ. CDR3 sequence: CASSQDPGYGYTF. CDR3 in DNA: TGTGCCAGCAGCCAAGATCCCGGTTATGGCTACACCTTC.

The CDR3 bases are TGCGCCAGCAGCTTGGTGGCTAGCGGGAGGGCCGCTAATCGACAAGAGACCCAGTACTTC. Amino acids: CASSLVASGRAANRQETQYF. This chain joins TRBV5-1 and TRBJ2-5, with TRBD2 matching 12 bases. V was clipped by 0 bases and J by 2 bases; unmatched bases: 14. CDR1 is SGHRS and CDR2 is YFSETQ in the germline V gene. The CDR3 is made up of 20 amino acids.

This rearrangement joins TRBV5-4 to TRBJ2-3, with D unresolved. The CDR3 loop spans 15 amino acids. V lost 0 bases to trimming and J lost 3 bases, with 11 bases between them. Germline-derived CDR1 and CDR2 are SGHNT and YYREEE (reference sequence). The CDR3 spells CASSLGSTRTDTQYF. DNA for the CDR3: TGTGCCAGCAGCTTGGGCAGTACCAGGACAGATACGCAGTATTTT.

J is TRBJ2-5 and V is TRBV28; 12 bases map to TRBD2. The CDR3 length is 14 residues. V was clipped by 8 bases and J by 5 bases; unmatched bases: 6. CDR1 MDHEN and CDR2 SYDVKM come from the germline V gene. The CDR3 protein is CASGRLAGEETQYF. In DNA, the CDR3 is TGTGCCAGCGGAAGACTAGCGGGAGAGGAGACCCAGTACTTC.

The chain employs TRBV11-2 and TRBJ2-3; the D is unclear. The CDR3 runs 14 residues. Germline CDR1 SGHAT, CDR2 FQNNGV. Deletions cut 6 bases from V and 3 bases from J, with 13 bases between. The CDR3 loop is CASSRLSETDTQYF. CDR3 nucleotides: TGTGCCAGCAGTCGACTGAGTGAAACAGATACGCAGTATTTT.